This T cell receptor (beta chain) was captured in a study of T cells in Graves' hyperthyroidism and ophthalmopathy. Study-level background: The authors collected peripheral blood at initial diagnosis, before any treatment.

Overall study findings and caveats: Most expanded thyroid clonotypes above 0.001 recurred in blood.

Concerning this clonotype itself: What it recognizes is unknown.

What was amplified from RNA transcripts were TCR beta CDR3 regions. During a first-round RT-PCR of the TCR CDR3, the HTBI primer set was used. TCRdb redid the calling of the multiplex PCR reads with MiXCR, one entry per CDR3 protein. The sample comprises roughly 750,000 distinct CDR3 sequences, 16% of which are singletons, and around 7.7% rests with the top ten. Newly diagnosed hyperthyroidism patients aged 18 to 65 years had disease lasting under 2 months. A patient was excluded if there was uncontrolled infection, other autoimmune disease, pregnancy or lactation. The sample taken for sequencing was blood. The receptor comes from a man younger than 35 with Graves' hyperthyroidism.

This CDR3 is CSAGTSGSSGTQYF. In nucleotides, the CDR3 is TGCAGTGCTGGGACTAGCGGGAGCTCCGGAACGCAGTATTTT. J is TRBJ2-3 and V is TRBV20-1; 14 positions match TRBD2. The CDR3 contains 14 residues. CDR1 and CDR2 (germline): DFQATT, SNEGSKA (reference sequence). J was trimmed by 9 bases and V by 5 bases; bases with no gene match: 7.